The clone carrying this T cell receptor beta chain came up many times. TCRdb fed the RT-PCR reads into MiXCR, producing one record per CDR3 protein. The sample lists roughly 960,000 distinct CDR3 sequences; roughly 18% were seen once. This specimen comes from a study of patients and donors after allogeneic stem cell transplantation. The sequenced material came from blood, either unsorted or a sorted T cell fraction (not recorded which). This sequence was found in a human donor who was either an allogeneic HSCT recipient or a stem cell or donor lymphocyte infusion donor (not recorded which). It is not recorded whose cells these are; they may come from a transplant donor.

The DNA of the CDR3 is TGTGCCAGCAGTTCCGGGGACTTCACAGATACGCAGTATTTT. Its protein product is CASSSGDFTDTQYF. The rearrangement links TRBV28 to TRBJ2-3; D perhaps matches TRBD2 (6 bases). The V end lost 4 bases, the J end lost 2 bases, and 10 bases lay between the germline ends. The CDR3 contains 14 residues. Per germline, CDR1 MDHEN and CDR2 SYDVKM.